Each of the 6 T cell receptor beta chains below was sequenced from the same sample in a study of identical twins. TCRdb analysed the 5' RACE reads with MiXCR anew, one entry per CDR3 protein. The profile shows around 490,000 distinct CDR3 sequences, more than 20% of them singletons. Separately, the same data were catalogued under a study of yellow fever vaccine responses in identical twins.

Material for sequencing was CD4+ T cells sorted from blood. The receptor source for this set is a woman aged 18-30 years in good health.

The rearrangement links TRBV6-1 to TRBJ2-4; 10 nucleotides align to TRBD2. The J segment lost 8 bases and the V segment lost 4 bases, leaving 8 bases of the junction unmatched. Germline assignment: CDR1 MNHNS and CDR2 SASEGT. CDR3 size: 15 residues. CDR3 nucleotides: TGTGCCAGCAGTGCTTTAACCGGGACTAGCGACATTCAGTACTTC. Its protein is CASSALTGTSDIQYF.

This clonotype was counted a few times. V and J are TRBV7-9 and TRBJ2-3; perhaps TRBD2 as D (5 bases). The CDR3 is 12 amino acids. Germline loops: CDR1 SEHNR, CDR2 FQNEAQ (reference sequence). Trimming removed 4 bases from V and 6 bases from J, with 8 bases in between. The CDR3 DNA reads TGTGCCAGCAGCTGGGAGACTGATACGCAGTATTTT. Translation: CASSWETDTQYF.

The CDR3 reads CASTLGAAKNIQYF. DNA for the CDR3: TGTGCCAGCACCCTGGGGGCCGCCAAAAACATTCAGTACTTC. The V call is TRBV7-2, the J call TRBJ2-4, with TRBD1 as a possible D gene (6 bases). Between the trimmed V and J ends, which lost 7 bases and 1 base, there was a span of 11 bases. CDR1 and CDR2 (germline): SGHTA, FQGNSA. This CDR3 contains 14 residues.

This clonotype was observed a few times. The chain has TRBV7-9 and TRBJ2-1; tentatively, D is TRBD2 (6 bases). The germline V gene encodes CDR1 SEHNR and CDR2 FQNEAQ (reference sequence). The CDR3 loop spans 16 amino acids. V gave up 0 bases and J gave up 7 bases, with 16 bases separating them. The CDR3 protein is CASSLALALGRNEQFF. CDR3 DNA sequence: TGTGCCAGCAGCTTAGCCCTAGCGCTGGGACGGAATGAGCAGTTCTTC.

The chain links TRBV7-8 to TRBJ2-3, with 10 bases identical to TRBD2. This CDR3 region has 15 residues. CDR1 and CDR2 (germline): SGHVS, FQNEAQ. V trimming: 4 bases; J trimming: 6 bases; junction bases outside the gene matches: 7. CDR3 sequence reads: CASSSTAGGRDTQYF. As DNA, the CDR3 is TGTGCCAGCAGCTCCACAGCGGGGGGGAGGGATACGCAGTATTTT.

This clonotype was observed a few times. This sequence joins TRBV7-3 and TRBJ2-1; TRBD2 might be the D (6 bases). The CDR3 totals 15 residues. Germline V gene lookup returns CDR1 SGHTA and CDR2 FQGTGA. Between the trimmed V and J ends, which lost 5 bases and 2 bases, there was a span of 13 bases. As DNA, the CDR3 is TGTGCCAGCAGCGCCAATCCGGGGGCCTACAATGAGCAGTTCTTC. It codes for CASSANPGAYNEQFF.